Sequencing of this T cell receptor (beta chain) was carried out in a study of T cell repertoires in cytomegalovirus infection. TCRdb reanalysed the reads using MiXCR and keeps one entry per CDR3 protein. Among approximately 730,000 distinct CDR3 sequences listed, around a third were seen once. Notes on the study in general: Within the response measured ex vivo, HLA-C-restricted CMV-specific TCR beta clonotypes were dominant.

CDR3 length: 15 residues. The germline V gene encodes CDR1 SGHTA and CDR2 FQGNSA. Trimming took off 5 bases at V and 0 bases at J, with 12 bases between the two ends. This clonotype was seen many times. Its target is not known. The specimen was cultured PBMCs, collected from culture after CMV antigen stimulation. The TCR originated in a human donor in good health (CMV status not recorded). Some clones in this sample may be carry-over from other donors' samples. The rearrangement joins TRBV7-2 to TRBJ2-3; D gene unclear. The CDR3 sequence is CASSPYRASTDTQYF. The CDR3 nucleotides are TGTGCCAGCAGCCCCTATCGGGCTAGCACAGATACGCAGTATTTT.